These T cell receptor beta chains were read from a single sample in a study of CXCR3-negative and CXCR3-positive naive CD8 T cells. TCRdb reprocessed the 5' RACE reads and keeps a single row for each CDR3 protein, giving no DNA. This table lists about 120,000 distinct CDR3 sequences. Material: naive CXCR3+ CD8+ T cells from blood. Receptors were obtained from a human donor in good health. Some clones in this sample may be carry-over from other donors' samples. CDR3s include the opening cysteine and the closing phenylalanine or tryptophan.

V	J	CDR3
TRBV29-1	TRBJ2-2	CSVYLVGELFF
TRBV12-3/TRBV12-4	TRBJ1-6	CASSSGERYNSPLHF
TRBV10-2	TRBJ2-5	CASSERPGRQETQYF
TRBV7-3	TRBJ2-5	CASSPRQGTGETQYF
TRBV6-5	TRBJ2-1	CASSYSGGPANEQFF
TRBV29-1	TRBJ2-7	CSVTGGGEQYF
TRBV5-1	TRBJ1-1	CASQRDSLNTEAFF
TRBV27	TRBJ2-1	CASSLQGAEQFF
TRBV12-3/TRBV12-4	TRBJ2-1	CASSLDPPSTVGYNEQFF
TRBV29-1	TRBJ2-7	CSVEVGGGEQYF
TRBV29-1	TRBJ2-2	CSVEDRGQYTGELFF
TRBV4-2	TRBJ2-1	CASSQVKWGDRDEQFF
TRBV4-3	TRBJ1-4	CASSQDGPGNEKLFF
TRBV12-3/TRBV12-4	TRBJ1-1	CASRLIRDSTEAFF
TRBV29-1	TRBJ2-3	CSVEERMNREGAF
TRBV28	TRBJ2-1	CASSFRTVENEQFF
TRBV15	TRBJ2-2	CATSRELDTGELFF
TRBV27	TRBJ2-3	CASKEFPDSTDTQYF
TRBV7-8	TRBJ2-3	CASSLGPQESTDTQYF
TRBV6-5	TRBJ2-7	CASSLYLQGASHEQYF
TRBV27	TRBJ2-7	CASSFTGSSYEQYF
TRBV9	TRBJ2-7	CASSVTGSSGDYEQYF
TRBV12-3/TRBV12-4	TRBJ1-1	CASSLLDSLVNTEAFF
TRBV20-1	TRBJ2-1	CSARGFYNEQFF
TRBV29-1	TRBJ1-2	CSVVFTAYDTAFGYTF
TRBV16	TRBJ2-5	CASSQESHQTQYF
TRBV20-1	TRBJ2-7	CSARAPGQGFYEQYF
TRBV10-3	TRBJ2-1	CAISDPPGQHKGNEQFF
TRBV5-1	TRBJ1-1	CASSLAGDTEAFF
TRBV4-1	TRBJ2-7	CASSEARGLYEQYF
TRBV2	TRBJ1-1	CASGTLDTEAFF
TRBV29-1	TRBJ2-2	CSVDDSSPRGELFF
TRBV7-2	TRBJ2-2	CASSLVAGEVSGELFF
TRBV19	TRBJ2-5	CASSARDQYQETQYF
TRBV28	TRBJ2-7	CASISQVIAGIGYEQYF
TRBV7-6	TRBJ2-7	CASSGGQDSSYEQYF
TRBV7-9	TRBJ2-7	CASSAGGGPIPYEQYF
TRBV30	TRBJ1-1	CAWSASMNTEAFF
TRBV4-3	TRBJ2-1	CASSQDSGGPNEQFF
TRBV4-2	TRBJ1-5	CASSQGRGSEPQHF
TRBV28	TRBJ1-2	CASSFYGGGEGYTF
TRBV28	TRBJ1-5	CASSFGRGYSNQPQHF
TRBV10-3	TRBJ2-1	CAISESKETSGKNEQFF
TRBV4-2	TRBJ2-1	CASNPGLAEYNEQFF
TRBV19	TRBJ2-7	CASSNPPLAGGLSYEQYF
TRBV12-3/TRBV12-4	TRBJ2-3	CASSFRGSGTDTQYF
TRBV7-9	TRBJ2-5	CASSPLPLETQYF
TRBV7-2	TRBJ2-2	CASSLEGGELFF